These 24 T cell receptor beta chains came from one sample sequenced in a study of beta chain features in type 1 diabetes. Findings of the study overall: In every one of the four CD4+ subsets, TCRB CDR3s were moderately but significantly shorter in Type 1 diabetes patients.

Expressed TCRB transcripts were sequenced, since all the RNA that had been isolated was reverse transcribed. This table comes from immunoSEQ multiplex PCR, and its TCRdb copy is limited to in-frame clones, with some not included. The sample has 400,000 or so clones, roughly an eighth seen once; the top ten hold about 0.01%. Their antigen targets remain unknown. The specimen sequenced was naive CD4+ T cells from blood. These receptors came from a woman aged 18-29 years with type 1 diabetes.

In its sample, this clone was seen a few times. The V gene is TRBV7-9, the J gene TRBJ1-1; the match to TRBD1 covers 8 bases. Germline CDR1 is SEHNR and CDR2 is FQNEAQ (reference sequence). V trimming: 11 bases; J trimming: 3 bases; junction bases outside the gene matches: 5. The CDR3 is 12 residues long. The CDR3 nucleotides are TGTGCCGTAAAGACAGGGGACACTGAAGCTTTCTTT. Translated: CAVKTGDTEAFF.

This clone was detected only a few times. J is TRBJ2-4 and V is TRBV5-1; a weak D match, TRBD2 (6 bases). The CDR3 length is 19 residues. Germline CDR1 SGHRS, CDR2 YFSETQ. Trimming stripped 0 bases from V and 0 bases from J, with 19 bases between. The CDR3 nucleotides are TGCGCCAGCAGCTTGGGGGTTAGCGGAGTTAAACAAGCCAAAAACATTCAGTACTTC. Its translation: CASSLGVSGVKQAKNIQYF.

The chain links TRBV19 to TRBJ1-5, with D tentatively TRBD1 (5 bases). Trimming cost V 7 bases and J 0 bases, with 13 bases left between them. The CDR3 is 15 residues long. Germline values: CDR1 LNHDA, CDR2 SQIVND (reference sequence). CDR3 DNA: TGTGCCAGTACCAGGGCAGAACTTAGCAATCAGCCCCAGCATTTT. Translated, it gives CASTRAELSNQPQHF.

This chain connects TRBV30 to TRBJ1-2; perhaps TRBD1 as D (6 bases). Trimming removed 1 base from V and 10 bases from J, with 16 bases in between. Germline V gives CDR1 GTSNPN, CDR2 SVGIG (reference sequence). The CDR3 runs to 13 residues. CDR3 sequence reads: CAWSAGQGTDYTF. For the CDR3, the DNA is TGTGCCTGGAGTGCCGGTCAGGGGACGGACTACACCTTC.

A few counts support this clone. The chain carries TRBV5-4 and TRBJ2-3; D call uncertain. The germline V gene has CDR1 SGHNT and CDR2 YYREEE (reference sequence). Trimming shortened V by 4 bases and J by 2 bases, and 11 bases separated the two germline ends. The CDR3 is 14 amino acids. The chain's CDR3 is CASSPLASTDTQYF. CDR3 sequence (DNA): TGTGCCAGCAGCCCCTTGGCCTCCACAGATACGCAGTATTTT.

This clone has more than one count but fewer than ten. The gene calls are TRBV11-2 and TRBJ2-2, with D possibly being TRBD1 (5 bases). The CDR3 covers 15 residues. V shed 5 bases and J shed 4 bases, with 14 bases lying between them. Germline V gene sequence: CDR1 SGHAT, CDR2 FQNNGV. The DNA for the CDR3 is TGTGCCAGCAGCCACTCACAGGTCCCCACCGGGGAGCTGTTTTTT. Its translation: CASSHSQVPTGELFF.

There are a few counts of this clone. The CDR3 DNA sequence: TGTGCCAGCAGTTACTCGATGGGGGAGGGGCAGTACTTC. Translated, it gives CASSYSMGEGQYF. The chain uses TRBV6-5 and TRBJ2-7; 7 bases line up with TRBD2. Trimming removed 0 bases from V and 9 bases from J; junction bases left unmatched: 5. CDR1 and CDR2 from the germline V gene are MNHEY and SVGAGI. The CDR3 spans 13 residues.

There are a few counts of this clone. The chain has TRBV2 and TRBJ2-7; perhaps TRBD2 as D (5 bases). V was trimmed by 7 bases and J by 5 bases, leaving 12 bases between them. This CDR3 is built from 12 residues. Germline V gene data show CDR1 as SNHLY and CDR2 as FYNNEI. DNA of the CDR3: TGTGCCAGCAACCGGGGTGGCGACGAGCAGTACTTC. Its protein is CASNRGGDEQYF.

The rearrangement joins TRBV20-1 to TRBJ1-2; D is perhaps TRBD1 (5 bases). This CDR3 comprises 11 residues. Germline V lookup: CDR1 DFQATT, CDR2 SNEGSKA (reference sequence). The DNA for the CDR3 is TGCAGCTGGGGCCAGGAGAAGGGCTACACCTTC. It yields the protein CSWGQEKGYTF.

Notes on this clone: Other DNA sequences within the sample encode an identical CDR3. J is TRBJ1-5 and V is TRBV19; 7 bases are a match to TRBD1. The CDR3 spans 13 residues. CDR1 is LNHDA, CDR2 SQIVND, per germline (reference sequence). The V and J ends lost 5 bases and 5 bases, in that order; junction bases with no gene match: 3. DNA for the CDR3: TGTGCCAGTAGTGTCCAGGGGGATCAGCCCCAGCATTTT. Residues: CASSVQGDQPQHF.

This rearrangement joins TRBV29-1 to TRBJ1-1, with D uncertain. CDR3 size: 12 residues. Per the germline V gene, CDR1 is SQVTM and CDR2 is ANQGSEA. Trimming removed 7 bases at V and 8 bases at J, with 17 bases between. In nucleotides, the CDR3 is TGCAGCGCGTCACCGGTCGGGGAAGAAGCTTTCTTT. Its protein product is CSASPVGEEAFF.

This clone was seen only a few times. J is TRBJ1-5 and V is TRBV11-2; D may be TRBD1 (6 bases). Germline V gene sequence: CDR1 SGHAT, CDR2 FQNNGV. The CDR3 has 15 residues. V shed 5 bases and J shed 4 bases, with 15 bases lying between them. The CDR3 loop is CASSLQWGPNQPQHF. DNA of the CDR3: TGTGCCAGCAGCCTCCAGTGGGGGCCGAATCAGCCCCAGCATTTT.

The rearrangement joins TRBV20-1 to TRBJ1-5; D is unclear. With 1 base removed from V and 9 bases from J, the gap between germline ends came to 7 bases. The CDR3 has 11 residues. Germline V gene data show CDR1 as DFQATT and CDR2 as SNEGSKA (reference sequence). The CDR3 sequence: CSARAGLPQHF. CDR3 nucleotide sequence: TGCAGTGCTAGAGCCGGTCTGCCCCAGCATTTT.

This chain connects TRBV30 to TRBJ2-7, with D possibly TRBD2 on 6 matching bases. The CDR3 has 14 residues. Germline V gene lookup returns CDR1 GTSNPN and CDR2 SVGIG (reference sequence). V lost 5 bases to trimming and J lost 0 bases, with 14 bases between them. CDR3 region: CAWDKTRSSYEQYF. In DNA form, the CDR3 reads TGTGCCTGGGATAAGACTAGGAGCTCCTACGAGCAGTACTTC. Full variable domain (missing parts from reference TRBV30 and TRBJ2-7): SQTIHQWPATLVQPVGSPLSLECTVEGTSNPNLYWYRQAAGRGLQLLFYSVGIGQISSEVPQNLSASRPQDRQFILSSKKLLLSDSGFYLCAWDKTRSSYEQYFGPGTRLTVT.

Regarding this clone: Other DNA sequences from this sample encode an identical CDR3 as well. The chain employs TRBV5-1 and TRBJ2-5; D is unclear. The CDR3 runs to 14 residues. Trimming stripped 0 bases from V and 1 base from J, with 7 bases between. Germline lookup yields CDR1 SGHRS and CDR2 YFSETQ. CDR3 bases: TGCGCCAGCAGCTTGGGGCAGGTCCAAGAGACCCAGTACTTC. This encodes CASSLGQVQETQYF.

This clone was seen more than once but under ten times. The CDR3 DNA is TGTGCCAGCAGCACGGTGGAGACCCAGTACTTC. Its protein product is CASSTVETQYF. The chain carries TRBV7-9 and TRBJ2-5; D is uncertain. The germline CDR1 and CDR2 sequences are SEHNR and FQNEAQ (reference sequence). The CDR3 is 11 amino acids. Trimming removed 5 bases at V and 5 bases at J, with 6 bases between.

CDR3 nucleotide sequence: TGTGCCAGCAGCCCTAGCGGGGGAGCAAGTACGCAGTATTTT. Protein sequence: CASSPSGGASTQYF. The genes are TRBV7-9 and TRBJ2-3; 10 bases agree with TRBD2. Germline-derived CDR1 and CDR2 are SEHNR and FQNEAQ (reference sequence). Trimming at V came to 5 bases and at J to 8 bases, leaving 7 bases not matched to a gene. CDR3 length: 14 amino acids.

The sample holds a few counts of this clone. CDR3 in DNA: TGTGCCAGCAGTTACTCGGGGGCCGGCAACTATGGCTACACCTTC. This encodes CASSYSGAGNYGYTF. V gene TRBV6-5 combines with J gene TRBJ1-2, with D maybe TRBD1 (6 bases). Trimming removed 0 bases from V and 2 bases from J, with 10 bases in between. CDR3 length equals 15 residues. Germline V gene data show CDR1 as MNHEY and CDR2 as SVGAGI.

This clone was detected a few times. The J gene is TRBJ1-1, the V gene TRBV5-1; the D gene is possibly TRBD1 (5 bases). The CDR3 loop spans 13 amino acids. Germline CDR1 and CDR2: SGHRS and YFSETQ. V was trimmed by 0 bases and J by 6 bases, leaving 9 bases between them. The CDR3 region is CASSLDGGAEAFF. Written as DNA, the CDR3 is TGCGCCAGCAGCTTGGATGGGGGGGCTGAAGCTTTCTTT. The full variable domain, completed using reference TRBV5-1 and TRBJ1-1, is KAGVTQTPRYLIKTRGQQVTLSCSPISGHRSVSWYQQTPGQGLQFLFEYFSETQRNKGNFPGRFSGRQFSNSRSEMNVSTLELGDSALYLCASSLDGGAEAFFGQGTRLTVV.

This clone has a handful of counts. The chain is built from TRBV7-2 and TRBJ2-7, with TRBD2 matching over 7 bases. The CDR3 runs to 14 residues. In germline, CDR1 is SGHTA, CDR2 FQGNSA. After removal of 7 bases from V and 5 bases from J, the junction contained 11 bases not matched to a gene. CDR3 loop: CASTALIAGNEQYF. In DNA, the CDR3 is TGTGCCAGCACCGCGTTGATAGCGGGTAACGAGCAGTACTTC.

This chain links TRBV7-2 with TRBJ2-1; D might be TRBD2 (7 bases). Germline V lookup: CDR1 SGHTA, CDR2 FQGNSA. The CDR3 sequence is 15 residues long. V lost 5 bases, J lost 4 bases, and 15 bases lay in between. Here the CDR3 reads CASSQSGGRYNEQFF. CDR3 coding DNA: TGTGCCAGCAGCCAGTCGGGGGGCCGGTACAATGAGCAGTTCTTC.

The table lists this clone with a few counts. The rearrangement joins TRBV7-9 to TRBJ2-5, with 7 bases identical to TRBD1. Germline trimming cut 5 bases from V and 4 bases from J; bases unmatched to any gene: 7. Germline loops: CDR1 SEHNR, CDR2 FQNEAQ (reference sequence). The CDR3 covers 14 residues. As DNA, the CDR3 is TGTGCCAGCAGCGATACAGGGGATTCAGAGACCCAGTACTTC. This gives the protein CASSDTGDSETQYF.

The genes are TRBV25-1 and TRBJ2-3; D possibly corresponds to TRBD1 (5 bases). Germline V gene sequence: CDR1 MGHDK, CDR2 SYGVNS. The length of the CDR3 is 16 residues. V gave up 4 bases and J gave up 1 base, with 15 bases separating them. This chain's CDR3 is CASSGGLSSRTDTQYF. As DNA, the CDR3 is TGTGCCAGCAGTGGGGGCCTGAGCAGTCGCACAGATACGCAGTATTTT.

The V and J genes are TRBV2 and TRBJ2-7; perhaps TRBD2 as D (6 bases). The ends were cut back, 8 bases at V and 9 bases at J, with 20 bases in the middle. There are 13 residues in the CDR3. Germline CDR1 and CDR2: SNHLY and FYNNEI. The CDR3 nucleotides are TGTGCCAGCCTCGTCGGGGACTTACTCGTGCAGTACTTC. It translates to CASLVGDLLVQYF.